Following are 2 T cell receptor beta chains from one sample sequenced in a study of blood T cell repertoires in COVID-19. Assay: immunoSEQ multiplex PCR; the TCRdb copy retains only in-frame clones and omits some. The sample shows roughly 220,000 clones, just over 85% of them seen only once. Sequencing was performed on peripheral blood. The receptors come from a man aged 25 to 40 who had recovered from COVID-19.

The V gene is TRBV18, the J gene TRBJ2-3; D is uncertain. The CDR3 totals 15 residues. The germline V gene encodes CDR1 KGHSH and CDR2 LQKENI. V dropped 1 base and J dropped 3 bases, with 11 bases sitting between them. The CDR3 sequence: CASSPQRGGTDTQYF. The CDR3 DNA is TGTGCCAGCTCACCACAGCGCGGTGGAACAGATACGCAGTATTTT.

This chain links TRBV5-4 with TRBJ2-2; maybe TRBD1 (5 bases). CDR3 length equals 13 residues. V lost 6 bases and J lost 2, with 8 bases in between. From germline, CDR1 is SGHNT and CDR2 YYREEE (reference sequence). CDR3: CASKTDNTGELFF. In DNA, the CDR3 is TGTGCCAGCAAGACAGATAACACCGGGGAGCTGTTTTTT.